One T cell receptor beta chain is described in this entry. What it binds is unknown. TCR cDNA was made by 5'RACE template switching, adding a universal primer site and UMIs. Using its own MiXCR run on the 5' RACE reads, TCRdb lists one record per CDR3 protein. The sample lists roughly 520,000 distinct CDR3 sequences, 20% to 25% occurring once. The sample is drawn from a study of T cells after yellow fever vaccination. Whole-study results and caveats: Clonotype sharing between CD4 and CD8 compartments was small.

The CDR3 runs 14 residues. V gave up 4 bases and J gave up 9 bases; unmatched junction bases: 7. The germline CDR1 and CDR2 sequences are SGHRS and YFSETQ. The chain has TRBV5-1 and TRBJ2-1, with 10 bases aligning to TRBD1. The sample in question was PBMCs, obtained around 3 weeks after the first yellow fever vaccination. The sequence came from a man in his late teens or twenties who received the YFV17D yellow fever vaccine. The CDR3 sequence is CASSGTGAGAEQFF. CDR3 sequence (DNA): TGCGCCAGCAGCGGGACAGGGGCCGGGGCTGAGCAGTTCTTC.